This is a list of T cell receptor beta chains from one sample in a study of OX40 agonist ivuxolimab in advanced cancers. Measured with immunoSEQ multiplex PCR; TCRdb has only the in-frame clones, and not every one. The table shows tens of thousands of clones, with approximately 80% occurring only once. Sequences were derived from CD4+ or CD8+ T cells sorted from blood, sampled in a trial of the OX40 agonist ivuxolimab. Receptors were obtained from an adult with an advanced solid tumor such as melanoma, head and neck, liver or kidney cancer. The CDR3 runs from the conserved cysteine through the conserved F or W. The D gene is left open where the match is weak. A row's size may be missing; if present it is once, few, many or a size class.

>TRBJ2-7|-|TRBV28|-
TGTGCCAGCAGTTTAGAGCGGTACGAGCAGTACTTC
CASSLERYEQYF
>TRBJ1-4|-|TRBV25-1|-
TGTGCCAGCAGTGAATCCTCCTTCAGGGTTAGGGAAAAACTGTTTTTT
CASSESSFRVREKLFF
>TRBJ2-1|TRBD2|TRBV6-1|-
TGTGCCAGCAGTGAACCGGGGACTAGCGGTTTCAATGAGCAGTTCTTC
CASSEPGTSGFNEQFF
>TRBJ2-2|-|TRBV2|few
TGTGCCAGCAGTGCAAAGGGCACCGGGGAGCTGTTTTTT
CASSAKGTGELFF
>TRBJ2-1|TRBD2|TRBV19|-
TGTGCCAGTAGTATGAGCGGGGGGACCTCCTACAATGAGCAGTTCTTC
CASSMSGGTSYNEQFF
>TRBJ2-7|TRBD1|TRBV27|-
TGTGCCAGCAGAGGTTACGGGACAGGATCCTACGAGCAGTACTTC
CASRGYGTGSYEQYF
>TRBJ2-4|TRBD2|TRBV5-4|once
TGTGCCAGCAGCCAAGATCGGACTAGCGGGAGGAACTTC
CASSQDRTSGRNF
>TRBJ2-6|-|TRBV27|-
TGTGCCAGCAGCTATGGGCGGGGCTCGGGGGCCAACGTCCTGACTTTC
CASSYGRGSGANVLTF
>TRBJ1-2|-|TRBV30|few
TGTGCCTGGTCACTGGACTTTGGCTACACCTTC
CAWSLDFGYTF
>TRBJ2-6|TRBD1|TRBV28|-
TGTGCCAGCAGTCTTACAGGGGCTGGGGCCAACGTCCTGACTTTC
CASSLTGAGANVLTF
>TRBJ1-5|-|TRBV6-5|-
TGTGCCAGCAGTTACACAGGACAGTTCAATCAGCCCCAGCATTTT
CASSYTGQFNQPQHF
>TRBJ2-1|TRBD2|TRBV4-3|-
TGCGCCAGCAGCCAAGTCGATCGCAGCGGGAACAATGAGCAGTTCTTC
CASSQVDRSGNNEQFF
>TRBJ1-1|-|TRBV2|-
TGTGCCAGCAGTGAACTCTCACACCTCCCCAGGAACACTGAAGCTTTCTTT
CASSELSHLPRNTEAFF
>TRBJ2-1|TRBD1|TRBV5-1|once
TGCGCCAGCAGGCCCGGGACAGGGTCCTACAATGAGCAGTTCTTC
CASRPGTGSYNEQFF
>TRBJ2-2|-|TRBV2|-
TGTGCCAGCAGCCCCTTCGGCTGGTCGAACACCGGGGAGCTGTTTTTT
CASSPFGWSNTGELFF
>TRBJ2-1|-|TRBV7-9|-
TGTGCCAGCAGCTTAAGGGCGGACTCCTCCTACAATGAGCAGTTCTTC
CASSLRADSSYNEQFF
>TRBJ1-2|-|TRBV28|-
TGTGCCAGCAGTTTCAGAGAATATGGCTACACCTTC
CASSFREYGYTF
>TRBJ2-3|TRBD2|TRBV7-2|-
TGTGCCAGCAGCTCCGGGGGGGCCGGCACAGATACGCAGTATTTT
CASSSGGAGTDTQYF
>TRBJ2-7|TRBD2|TRBV4-3|-
TGCGCCAGCAGCCTCCGACTAGCGGGAGCCGAGCAGTACTTC
CASSLRLAGAEQYF
>TRBJ2-3|-|TRBV19|once
TGTGCCAGTAGTATTTCCCACAGGTCGACAGGTAGCACAGATACGCAGTATTTT
CASSISHRSTGSTDTQYF
>TRBJ2-7|TRBD2|TRBV6-5|few
TGTGCCAGCAGGACTAGCGGGTCCTACGAGCAGTACTTC
CASRTSGSYEQYF
>TRBJ2-7|-|TRBV7-2|-
TGTGCCAGCAGCTCCCAGGGGGGTACCCCCCTATACGAGCAGTACTTC
CASSSQGGTPLYEQYF
>TRBJ2-3|TRBD2|TRBV9|-
TGTGCCAGCAGCCTCCCTAGCGGGACTCCGGATACGCAGTATTTT
CASSLPSGTPDTQYF
>TRBJ1-2|-|TRBV27|-
TGTGCCAGCAGTTTGGCGATGAAGGCCTCTGGCTACACCTTC
CASSLAMKASGYTF
>TRBJ2-2|TRBD1|TRBV6-6|-
TGTGCCAGCAGTTACAGGGGGCCGGCCGGGGAGCTGTTTTTT
CASSYRGPAGELFF
>TRBJ2-5|-|TRBV5-4|-
TGTGCCAGCAGCTTGTATCTTCTTGAGACCCAGTACTTC
CASSLYLLETQYF
>TRBJ1-5|-|TRBV6-1|-
TGTGCCAGCAGTGAACAGGTAGGGGGGTCACGACAGCCCCAGCATTTT
CASSEQVGGSRQPQHF
>TRBJ2-5|-|TRBV7-9|once
TGTGCCAGCAGCTTATCTTCTGGGACAGCGGGGACCCAGTACTTC
CASSLSSGTAGTQYF
>TRBJ2-3|-|TRBV20-1|-
TGCAGTGCTGGGGACTTTGGGCAGTATTTT
CSAGDFGQYF
>TRBJ2-7|TRBD1|TRBV5-8|-
TGTGCCAGCAGCTTGGTATGGGGACAGGTTCCCTACGAGCAGTACTTC
CASSLVWGQVPYEQYF
>TRBJ2-1|TRBD2|TRBV4-3|-
TGCGCCAGCAGCCAAAGGGCGGGGAGGGAGTTCCACAATGAGCAGTTCTTC
CASSQRAGREFHNEQFF
>TRBJ2-1|-|TRBV19|-
TGTGCCAGTAGTATAGGGAACCAGGGACTTTTCTACAATGAGCAGTTCTTC
CASSIGNQGLFYNEQFF
>TRBJ1-3|-|TRBV15|-
TGTGCCACCAGTGTTCTGCGGACAGCTGGAAACACCATATATTTT
CATSVLRTAGNTIYF
>TRBJ2-2|-|TRBV19|once
TGTGCCAGTAGTATTTCCCTTGGACTGAGCACCGGGGAGCTGTTTTTT
CASSISLGLSTGELFF
>TRBJ1-5|-|TRBV5-5|once
TGTGCCAGCAGCCTTCGGTGGGGGGCTGGTCAGCCCCAGCATTTT
CASSLRWGAGQPQHF